The 3 T cell receptor beta chains below all came from one sample that was sequenced in a study of T-cell memory formation after mild COVID-19. A single record per CDR3 protein comes from TCRdb applying MiXCR to the 5' RACE reads. In the table there are roughly 610,000 distinct CDR3 sequences, approximately 15% of which are singletons. Sequenced material: PBMCs or a T cell subset sorted from them (not recorded which). The source of these receptors is an adult woman who had mild COVID-19 (a few samples of this study predate the infection). Cell type and time point are not known.

A few counts support this clonotype. The chain has TRBV9 and TRBJ2-5; 9 positions match TRBD2. The junction had 14 bases not matched to a gene; V was cut back by 4 bases and J by 1 base. The CDR3 extends over 18 amino acids. Germline assignment: CDR1 SGDLS and CDR2 YYNGEE. CDR3 residues: CASSPEELAGSLQETQYF. CDR3 bases: TGTGCCAGCAGCCCAGAGGAGCTAGCGGGGAGCCTCCAAGAGACCCAGTACTTC.

Only a few counts were recorded for this clonotype. The chain employs TRBV7-3 and TRBJ2-5; 12 bases align to TRBD1. The germline V gene has CDR1 SGHTA and CDR2 FQGTGA. The ends lost 5 bases at V and 5 bases at J; junction bases unmatched: 6. This CDR3 has 15 residues. The CDR3 DNA sequence: TGTGCCAGCAGCCAGGGGACAGGGGGCGCGGAGACCCAGTACTTC. It yields the protein CASSQGTGGAETQYF.

This clonotype showed up just a few times. The rearrangement joins TRBV5-1 to TRBJ2-3; no clear D. The germline CDR1 and CDR2 sequences are SGHRS and YFSETQ. Deletions cut 1 base from V and 6 bases from J, with 9 bases between. This CDR3 spans 13 amino acids. CDR3 bases: TGCGCCAGCAGCTTGCCTACACTGGATACGCAGTATTTT. It codes for CASSLPTLDTQYF.